A selection of T cell receptor beta chains follows, all from one sample in a study of Graves' ophthalmopathy and Graves' hyperthyroidism. TCRdb re-derived calls from the multiplex PCR reads in MiXCR, one entry per CDR3 protein. The repertoire holds 580,000 or so distinct CDR3 sequences, with less than 45% as singletons. The specimen was peripheral blood or thyroid tissue (not recorded which). The receptors were sampled from an adult man with Graves' hyperthyroidism. The CDR3 runs from the conserved cysteine through the conserved F or W. A D gene is named only where the DNA matches it firmly. Clone size is not always given. Where it is, it says once, few, many or a class for expanded clones.

v_gene	abundance	d_gene	j_gene	CDR3aa	CDR3nt
TRBV20-1	many	-	TRBJ1-1	CSAPAGRAAFF	TGCAGTGCTCCGGCAGGCAGGGCAGCTTTCTTT
TRBV15	few	-	TRBJ1-2	CATSRDETASNYGYTF	TGTGCCACCAGCAGAGATGAGACAGCTTCTAACTATGGCTACACCTTC
TRBV20-1	many	TRBD2	TRBJ2-5	CSARTSGGDQETQYF	TGCAGTGCTAGAACTAGCGGGGGAGACCAAGAGACCCAGTACTTC
TRBV7-8	few	-	TRBJ2-5	CASRSGLRQETQYF	TGTGCCAGCAGATCCGGGCTCCGCCAAGAGACCCAGTACTTC
TRBV10-3	many	-	TRBJ1-4	CAISDTGGQRELFF	TGTGCCATCAGTGATACAGGAGGTCAGAGGGAACTGTTTTTT
TRBV20-1	-	TRBD2	TRBJ2-5	CSALLGVGLAGETQYF	TGCAGTGCTCTTCTTGGGGTGGGACTAGCGGGGGAGACCCAGTACTTC
TRBV6-5	many	-	TRBJ1-5	CASSVFGSGVSNQPQHF	TGTGCCAGCAGTGTTTTTGGGTCAGGGGTTAGCAATCAGCCCCAGCATTTT
TRBV6-1	many	-	TRBJ1-6	CASSGTGSALHF	TGTGCCAGCAGTGGGACCGGTTCGGCCCTCCACTTT
TRBV12-3/TRBV12-4	few	-	TRBJ1-2	CASSLEKGQGGYGYTF	TGTGCCAGCAGTTTAGAAAAGGGGCAGGGTGGCTATGGCTACACCTTC
TRBV7-9	many	-	TRBJ2-5	CASSSSGLLGGETQYF	TGTGCCAGCAGCTCCTCGGGACTCCTTGGGGGGGAGACCCAGTACTTC
TRBV5-1	once	-	TRBJ2-3	CASSLESRSTDTQYF	TGCGCCAGCAGCTTGGAATCGCGGAGCACAGATACGCAGTATTTT
TRBV20-1	-	-	TRBJ2-7	CSASNRGASYEQYF	TGCAGTGCGTCCAACCGGGGGGCTTCCTACGAGCAGTACTTC
TRBV7-3	-	TRBD1	TRBJ2-5	CASSYDRGKTQYF	TGTGCCAGCAGTTACGACAGGGGGAAGACCCAGTACTTC
TRBV7-9	-	-	TRBJ2-1	CASSFLKGPPHEQFF	TGTGCCAGCAGCTTTCTTAAGGGACCCCCTCATGAGCAGTTCTTC
TRBV12-3/TRBV12-4	few	-	TRBJ1-1	CASSPDPGATEAFF	TGTGCCAGTAGTCCGGACCCGGGGGCCACTGAAGCTTTCTTT
TRBV28	-	-	TRBJ1-3	CASSLNYNSGNTIYF	TGTGCCAGCAGTTTAAATTACAACTCTGGAAACACCATATATTTT
TRBV27	few	-	TRBJ2-7	CASSPRNSGRYEQYF	TGTGCCAGCAGTCCTAGAAACTCAGGACGGTACGAGCAGTACTTC
TRBV29-1	many	-	TRBJ1-1	CSVEDQSGRLNTEAFF	TGCAGCGTTGAAGATCAGTCAGGGAGGTTGAACACTGAAGCTTTCTTT
TRBV20-1	-	-	TRBJ2-7	CSARVQIGGTTLEEQYF	TGCAGTGCTAGAGTCCAGATCGGGGGAACGACGCTGGAAGAGCAGTACTTC
TRBV7-9	many	-	TRBJ2-7	CASSPYAAGRSEQYF	TGTGCCAGCAGCCCTTACGCGGCAGGGAGGAGCGAGCAGTACTTC
TRBV29-1	many	-	TRBJ2-7	CSVGQLMAYEQYF	TGCAGCGTTGGACAGCTAATGGCCTACGAGCAGTACTTC
TRBV3-1	-	-	TRBJ1-6	CASSHWQDPYNSPLHF	TGTGCCAGCAGCCACTGGCAGGACCCTTATAATTCACCCCTCCACTTT
TRBV12-3/TRBV12-4	-	TRBD1	TRBJ1-1	CASRGTGEIGGSWNTEAFF	TGTGCCAGCAGAGGGACAGGGGAGATTGGCGGCTCTTGGAACACTGAAGCTTTCTTT
TRBV7-8	-	TRBD2	TRBJ2-1	CASSPSGTSYNEQFF	TGTGCCAGCAGCCCTTCCGGGACTAGCTACAATGAGCAGTTCTTC
TRBV11-2	once	-	TRBJ2-7	CASSYRYNEQSF	TGCGCCAGCAGCTACAGGTACAATGAGCAGTCCTTC
TRBV7-8	-	-	TRBJ2-5	CASSLAASAADQYF	TGTGCCAGCAGCTTAGCGGCTAGCGCGGCGGACCAGTACTTC
TRBV20-1	-	TRBD1	TRBJ2-5	CSAGQGQASEETQYF	TGCAGTGCTGGTCAGGGACAGGCGAGCGAGGAGACCCAGTACTTC
TRBV29-1	-	-	TRBJ1-2	CSVETTEFNYGYTF	TGCAGCGTTGAGACGACAGAATTTAACTATGGCTACACCTTC
TRBV7-6	-	TRBD2	TRBJ2-1	CASSLSSGLAGDGEQFF	TGTGCCAGCAGCTTATCCTCGGGACTAGCGGGAGATGGTGAGCAGTTCTTC
TRBV6-5	-	-	TRBJ1-1	CASSYSGGTYTEAFF	TGTGCCAGCAGTTACTCGGGGGGCACCTACACTGAAGCTTTCTTT
TRBV7-9	few	-	TRBJ1-2	CASSPKTGLRSYGYTF	TGTGCCAGCAGCCCAAAAACGGGACTCAGGTCCTATGGCTACACCTTC
TRBV12-3/TRBV12-4	many	-	TRBJ1-1	CASSLQRNTEAFF	TGTGCCAGCAGTTTACAGAGAAACACTGAAGCTTTCTTT
TRBV7-2	many	TRBD1	TRBJ2-7	CASRNQGASEQYF	TGTGCCAGCAGAAACCAGGGGGCTAGCGAGCAGTACTTC